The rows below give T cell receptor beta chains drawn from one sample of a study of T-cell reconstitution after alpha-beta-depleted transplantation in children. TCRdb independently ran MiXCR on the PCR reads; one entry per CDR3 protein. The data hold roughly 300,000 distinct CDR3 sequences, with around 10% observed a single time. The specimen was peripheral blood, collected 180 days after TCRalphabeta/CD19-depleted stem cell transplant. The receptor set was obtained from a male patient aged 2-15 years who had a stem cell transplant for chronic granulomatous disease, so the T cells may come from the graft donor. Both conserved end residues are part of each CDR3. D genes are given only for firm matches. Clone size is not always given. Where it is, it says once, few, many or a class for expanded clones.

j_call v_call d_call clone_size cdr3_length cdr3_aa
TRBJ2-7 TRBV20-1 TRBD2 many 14 CSARDSGGIYEQYF
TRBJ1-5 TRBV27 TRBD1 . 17 CASSLWGQGIGHGPQHF
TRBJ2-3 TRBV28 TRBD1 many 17 CASRTTQGALWTDTQYF
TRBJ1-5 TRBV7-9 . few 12 CASSFSDQPQHF
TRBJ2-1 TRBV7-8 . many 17 CASSLVGERRPYNEQFF
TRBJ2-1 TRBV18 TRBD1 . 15 CASSLDRVINNEQFF
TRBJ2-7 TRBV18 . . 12 CASSTLTYEQYF
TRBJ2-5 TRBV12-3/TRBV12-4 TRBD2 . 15 CASSFPSGGGETQYF
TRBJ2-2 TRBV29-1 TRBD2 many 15 CSAVAGASNTGELFF
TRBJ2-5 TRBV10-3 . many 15 CAISDRGVAGETQYF
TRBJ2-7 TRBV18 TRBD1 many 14 CASSPGQGVHEQYF
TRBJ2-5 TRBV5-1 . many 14 CASCYWDGQETQYF
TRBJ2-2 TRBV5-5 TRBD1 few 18 CASSLPQLGQGSTGELFF
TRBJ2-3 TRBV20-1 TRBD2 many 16 CSAPPGGGSPTDTQYF
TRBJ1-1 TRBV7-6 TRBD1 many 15 CASSSGTGMNTEAFF
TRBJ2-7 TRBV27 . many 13 CASSLSGGREQYF
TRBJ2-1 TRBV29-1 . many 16 CSVEGAGQTLYNEQFF
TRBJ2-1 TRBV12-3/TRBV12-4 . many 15 CASSQRGSSYNEQFF
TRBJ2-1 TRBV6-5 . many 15 CASSWAGSPYNEQFF
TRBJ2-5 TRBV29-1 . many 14 CSVFFRTAQETQYF
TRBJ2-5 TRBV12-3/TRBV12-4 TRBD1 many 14 CASTPGGWDRPQYF
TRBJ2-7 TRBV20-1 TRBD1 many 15 CSATMPTGGYYEQYF
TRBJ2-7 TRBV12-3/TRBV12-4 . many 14 CASRLNMGSYEQYF
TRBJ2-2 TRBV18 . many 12 CASSQGAGELFF
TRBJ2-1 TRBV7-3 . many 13 CASSLGPHNEQFF
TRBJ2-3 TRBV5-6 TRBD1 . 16 CASSINRGMGTDTQYF
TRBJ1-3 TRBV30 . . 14 CAWSAVNSGNTIYF
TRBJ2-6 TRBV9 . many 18 CASNGRGHSNSGANVLTF
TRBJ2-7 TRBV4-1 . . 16 CASSQGGAVPSYEQYF
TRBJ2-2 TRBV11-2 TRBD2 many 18 CASSRSISGGRYTGELFF